This T cell receptor beta chain appears in the sequencing data of a study of OX40 agonist ivuxolimab in advanced cancers. As for the study more broadly: Ivuxolimab was a fully human IgG2 agonistic monoclonal antibody targeting the costimulatory receptor OX40 (CD134). Intravenous ivuxolimab was administered to patients every 2 weeks at six dose levels: 0.01, 0.1, 0.3, 1.5, 3 and 10 mg/kg. Of the approximately 50 dose-escalation patients, hepatocellular carcinoma was present in about 20, melanoma in around 15, renal cell carcinoma in 9 and head and neck cancer in 9. A male proportion of almost 85% and a mean age of 60 years, ranging from 23 to 79, were recorded for the dose-escalation cohort. Prior anti-PD-1, anti-PD-L1 or anti-CTLA-4 therapy was permitted, and about two fifths of dose-escalation patients had received checkpoint inhibitors. Three dose-escalation patients achieved partial responses, one with hepatocellular carcinoma and two with cutaneous melanoma. The point of sequencing TCRbeta in the periphery was to test whether ivuxolimab changed TCR sequence diversity and drove clonal T-cell expansion. The paper covers the monotherapy dose-escalation part of the phase I ivuxolimab trial, which included N of about 50 patients. Here is what the overall study found, with its caveats: Which antigens the clonally expanded peripheral T cells were specific for was not determined. After ivuxolimab, CD8+ T cells had more expanded clones than CD4+ T cells on average. In partial responders in the 0.1-3.0 mg/kg groups, normalized peripheral clonal expansion was found to be among the lowest, especially among CD8+ T cells. Low levels of normalized T-cell clonal expansion were also seen in some nonresponding patients. At doses of 0.1 to 3.0 mg/kg, clonal expansion of both CD4+ and CD8+ T cells in blood was seen between baseline and week 6.

On this clone: Its antigen target is currently unknown. No much larger clone is present one base from it, and per-base qualities are unavailable.

Patients with autoimmune disease history or receiving systemic immunosuppression were excluded from the trial. Peripheral blood for TCR sequencing was drawn from every dose cohort at baseline, at cycle 4 day 1 and at cycle 7 day 1. The samples were drawn from a first-in-human, open-label, multicenter phase I dose-escalation trial of ivuxolimab. Adults with locally advanced or metastatic melanoma, renal cell, hepatocellular, or head and neck squamous cell carcinoma were enrolled in the trial. Before TCR sequencing, CD4+ and CD8+ T cells were separately sorted from peripheral blood. To sequence the TCRbeta CDR3 region, genomic DNA was isolated from the sorted cells. The immunoSEQ Assay was used to sequence the TCRbeta CDR3 regions. This immuneACCESS table, as held by TCRdb, lists in-frame sequences with V and J called but not all clones. Of the missing ones, under half trace to an unresolved V gene in checked studies; the others have no known cause. The sample contains over 60,000 clones, around 84% of them found a single time. The biggest ten clones account for about 2.4% of the sample.

V has 5 bases trimmed and J has 4 bases trimmed; junction bases matching no gene number 12. The CDR3 sequence holds 16 residues, the cysteine and phenylalanine included. Only the CDR3 DNA stays, 48 bases, in frame from base 1. Per the germline V gene (reference sequence), LNHDA is the CDR1 and SQIVND is the CDR2. The V and J genes are TRBV19 and TRBJ1-2; 8 middle bases align to TRBD1. The TCR sequence derives from an adult with an advanced solid tumor such as melanoma, head and neck, liver or kidney cancer. The sample here was CD4+ or CD8+ T cells sorted from blood, taken in a trial of the OX40 agonist ivuxolimab. The DNA is TGTGCCAGTAGTGCGCCGGGACAGGTCTTAGGCTATGGCTACACCTTC. This codes for CASSAPGQVLGYGYTF.